A single sample gave rise to the 18 T cell receptor beta chains below, sequenced in a study of blood T cell repertoires in COVID-19. TCRdb's table, derived via immunoSEQ multiplex PCR, lists solely in-frame clones and lacks some. The table shows about 170,000 clones, with about 85% occurring only once. The sample consisted of peripheral blood. These receptors were obtained from a woman between 70 and 85 years old with COVID-19, enrolled during active disease.

The chain has TRBV27 and TRBJ2-1; 10 bases line up with TRBD2. V gave up 2 bases and J gave up 2 bases; unmatched junction bases: 3. Germline CDR1 and CDR2: MNHEY and SMNVEV (reference sequence). This CDR3 spans 16 amino acids. CDR3 bases: TGTGCCAGCAGTTTAGGGAGCGGGGGGGCCTACAATGAGCAGTTCTTC. It translates to CASSLGSGGAYNEQFF.

The CDR3, as DNA: TGTGCCAGCAGAAGGGACAGGGGGACGTATTCACCCCTCCACTTT. Amino acid sequence: CASRRDRGTYSPLHF. The chain links TRBV6-5 to TRBJ1-6; the match to TRBD1 covers 11 bases. CDR1 is MNHEY and CDR2 is SVGAGI in the germline V gene. The CDR3 length is 15 residues. Trimming cost V 6 bases and J 8 bases; bases outside gene matches: 6.

This clone was observed a single time. J is TRBJ1-2 and V is TRBV7-8; 9 positions agree with TRBD1. This CDR3 has 15 residues. The junction had 2 bases not matched to a gene; V was cut back by 1 base and J by 2 bases. Germline V gives CDR1 SGHVS, CDR2 FQNEAQ. CDR3 bases: TGTGCCAGCAGCTTAGGAGGACAGGGGAACTATGGCTACACCTTC. Translated, it gives CASSLGGQGNYGYTF.

The V gene is TRBV9, the J gene TRBJ2-1, with TRBD2 as a possible D gene (6 bases). The CDR3 is 15 amino acids. Germline lookup yields CDR1 SGDLS and CDR2 YYNGEE. The V end was cut by 0 bases, the J end by 4 bases, with 11 bases between. The CDR3 here is CASSVESSGYNEQFF. The CDR3 nucleotides are TGTGCCAGCAGCGTAGAGAGTAGCGGATACAATGAGCAGTTCTTC.

CDR3 region: CATSRGSETQYF. The CDR3 nucleotides read TGTGCCACCAGCAGAGGGAGCGAGACCCAGTACTTC. The chain couples TRBV15 to TRBJ2-5; D is undetermined. Trimming removed 1 base at V and 5 bases at J, with 5 bases between. Germline lookup yields CDR1 LNHNV and CDR2 YYDKDF (reference sequence). CDR3 length: 12 amino acids.

This chain joins TRBV7-8 and TRBJ1-1, with TRBD1 matching 8 bases. The CDR3 spans 16 residues. The V gene end was trimmed by 6 bases and the J gene end by 6 bases; junction bases not matched to a gene: 15. Germline V gene sequence: CDR1 SGHVS, CDR2 FQNEAQ. CDR3 residues: CASRLPGQGEISEAFF. The CDR3 DNA is TGTGCCAGCAGACTTCCAGGACAGGGAGAGATATCTGAAGCTTTCTTT.

The rearrangement uses TRBV3-1 (or the pseudogene TRBV3-2) and TRBJ2-1, with D possibly TRBD2 on 6 matching bases. The CDR3 totals 14 residues. Germline CDR1 LGHDT, CDR2 YNNKEL (reference sequence). The V end was cut by 3 bases, the J end by 7 bases, with 13 bases between. CDR3 sequence: CASSQPTRRNEQFF. The CDR3 DNA follows: TGTGCCAGCAGCCAGCCGACTAGGCGGAATGAGCAGTTCTTC.

The rearrangement links TRBV28 to TRBJ1-2; 7 nucleotides align to TRBD1. Germline CDR1 reads MDHEN; CDR2 reads SYDVKM. This CDR3 has 14 amino acids. V shed 7 bases and J 1 base; nucleotides not matched to a gene: 6. The CDR3 DNA reads as TGTGCCAGCACCCCGGGACAGTTTAACTATGGCTACACCTTC. It yields the protein CASTPGQFNYGYTF.

V usage is TRBV30 and J usage is TRBJ2-7, with D tentatively TRBD1 (5 bases). From germline, CDR1 is GTSNPN and CDR2 SVGIG (reference sequence). The V gene lost 6 bases and the J gene lost 5 bases, with 14 bases spanning the gap. CDR3 length equals 12 residues. The chain's CDR3 is CACTAGSHEQYF. The DNA of the CDR3 is TGTGCCTGCACCGCAGGGTCCCACGAGCAGTACTTC.

The chain uses TRBV9 and TRBJ2-3; 7 bases are shared with TRBD2. CDR3 length: 15 residues. The V gene end was trimmed by 0 bases and the J gene end by 1 base; junction bases not matched to a gene: 2. In germline, CDR1 is SGDLS, CDR2 YYNGEE. The CDR3 DNA sequence: TGTGCCAGCAGCGTAGGGGGGAGGGGCACAGATACGCAGTATTTT. It is translated as CASSVGGRGTDTQYF.

The rearrangement uses TRBV18 and TRBJ2-3; D perhaps matches TRBD1 (5 bases). This CDR3 spans 15 amino acids. Trimming shortened V by 3 bases and J by 0 bases, and 10 bases separated the two germline ends. Germline CDR1 is KGHSH and CDR2 is LQKENI. The CDR3 protein is CASSPSQASTDTQYF. The CDR3 DNA follows: TGTGCCAGCTCACCCTCACAGGCGAGCACAGATACGCAGTATTTT. Based on the CDR3 plus reference TRBV18 and TRBJ2-3, the full variable domain is NAGVMQNPRHLVRRRGQEARLRCSPMKGHSHVYWYRQLPEEGLKFMVYLQKENIIDESGMPKERFSAEFPKEGPSILRIQQVVRGDSAAYFCASSPSQASTDTQYFGPGTRLTVL.

The rearrangement uses TRBV19 and TRBJ1-1, with a possible D match to TRBD1 (6 bases). CDR3 size: 15 residues. V was cut by 7 bases and J by 0 bases, with 15 bases left in between. CDR1 is LNHDA, CDR2 SQIVND, per germline (reference sequence). The CDR3 DNA reads TGTGCCAGTATTACCGGGGGGCGCGTGAACACTGAAGCTTTCTTT. This gives the protein CASITGGRVNTEAFF.

This chain joins TRBV6-4 and TRBJ1-4; weak D call: TRBD1 (5 bases). The CDR3 extends over 14 amino acids. Germline loops: CDR1 MRHNA, CDR2 SNTAGT. Trimming left V 11 bases short and J 4 bases short, with 17 bases between. CDR3 in amino acids: CAFRRDCFNEKLFF. CDR3 sequence (DNA): TGTGCCTTTCGAAGGGACTGCTTTAATGAAAAACTGTTTTTT.

This clone has just a few counts. The rearrangement links TRBV6-5 to TRBJ1-5; D ambiguous. Trimming removed 5 bases from V and 2 bases from J, with 13 bases in between. Germline CDR1 reads MNHEY; CDR2 reads SVGAGI. CDR3 length equals 15 residues. The chain's CDR3 is CASSITGNGNQPQHF. The CDR3 region has the DNA TGTGCCAGCAGTATTACGGGGAACGGCAATCAGCCCCAGCATTTT.

The sample holds a few counts of this clone. The J gene is TRBJ2-1, the V gene TRBV5-4; 13 bases map to TRBD2. Trimming took 3 bases from V and 7 from J; bases not matched to a gene: 4. Looked up from germline, CDR1 is SGHNT and CDR2 is YYREEE (reference sequence). There are 15 residues in the CDR3. The CDR3 spells CASSSGTSGKNEQFF. DNA of the CDR3: TGTGCCAGCAGCTCCGGGACTAGCGGGAAAAATGAGCAGTTCTTC.

V usage is TRBV27 and J usage is TRBJ2-2; D might be TRBD1 (6 bases). Germline loops: CDR1 MNHEY, CDR2 SMNVEV (reference sequence). The V end was cut by 2 bases, the J end by 8 bases, with 18 bases between. The CDR3 totals 16 residues. CDR3 sequence (DNA): TGTGCCAGCAGTTTAGGGTGGGGCAGGGGAGAGGGGGAGCTGTTTTTT. Translating gives CASSLGWGRGEGELFF.

This chain links TRBV28 with TRBJ1-5; D is undetermined. Germline CDR1 reads MDHEN; CDR2 reads SYDVKM. V shed 5 bases and J shed 8 bases, with 19 bases lying between them. This CDR3 spans 15 amino acids. CDR3 sequence (DNA): TGTGCCAGCAGTCCTCAGCCGCGGAACTCGGAGCCCCAGCATTTT. Its translation: CASSPQPRNSEPQHF.

The V gene is TRBV6-5, the J gene TRBJ1-1, with a weak D call TRBD1 (5 bases). The germline CDR1 and CDR2 sequences are MNHEY and SVGAGI. The CDR3 covers 15 residues. Trimming took 4 bases from V and 10 from J, leaving 22 bases between them. The CDR3 DNA reads TGTGCCAGCAGTTCTCGTTTTATGGCTGGGACTAGAGCTTTCTTT. It encodes CASSSRFMAGTRAFF.